The rows below give T cell receptor beta chains drawn from one sample of a study of OX40 agonist ivuxolimab in advanced cancers. The assay was immunoSEQ multiplex PCR, and TCRdb's table has in-frame clones only and misses some. The repertoire consists of around 78,000 clones, with approximately 84% occurring once and the leading ten covering 4.6%. The sequencing here drew on CD4+ or CD8+ T cells sorted from blood, taken in a trial of the OX40 agonist ivuxolimab. These receptor sequences come from an adult with an advanced solid tumor such as melanoma, head and neck, liver or kidney cancer. Each CDR3 is given with its conserved first and last residue. D genes are given only for firm matches. Rows may omit the clone size; those that give it use once, few, many or a size class.

clone size: .
V gene: TRBV5-1
J gene: TRBJ2-3
D gene: .
CDR3 protein: CASSYGTDTQYF
CDR3 DNA: TGCGCCAGCAGTTACGGCACAGATACGCAGTATTTT

clone size: few
V gene: TRBV18
J gene: TRBJ1-3
D gene: .
CDR3 protein: CASSPGQFSGNTIYF
CDR3 DNA: TGTGCCAGCTCACCCGGACAGTTCTCTGGAAACACCATATATTTT

clone size: .
V gene: TRBV30
J gene: TRBJ2-3
D gene: TRBD2
CDR3 protein: CAWSLPAGGPTDTQYF
CDR3 DNA: TGTGCCTGGAGTCTCCCAGCGGGAGGGCCTACAGATACGCAGTATTTT

clone size: .
V gene: TRBV9
J gene: TRBJ2-1
D gene: .
CDR3 protein: CASSVALRAIGYNEQFF
CDR3 DNA: TGTGCCAGCAGCGTAGCTCTTCGGGCTATCGGCTACAATGAGCAGTTCTTC

clone size: .
V gene: TRBV6-6
J gene: TRBJ1-1
D gene: .
CDR3 protein: CASKGQSNTEAFF
CDR3 DNA: TGTGCCAGCAAAGGACAGTCGAACACTGAAGCTTTCTTT

clone size: .
V gene: TRBV29-1
J gene: TRBJ2-3
D gene: .
CDR3 protein: CSVSRGEVTDTQYF
CDR3 DNA: TGCAGCGTATCTAGGGGAGAGGTGACAGATACGCAGTATTTT

clone size: .
V gene: TRBV27
J gene: TRBJ2-2
D gene: TRBD2
CDR3 protein: CASSTGTSVGELFF
CDR3 DNA: TGTGCCAGCAGCACCGGGACTAGCGTCGGGGAGCTGTTTTTT

clone size: once
V gene: TRBV2
J gene: TRBJ2-1
D gene: TRBD2
CDR3 protein: CASSEWGGLNNEQFF
CDR3 DNA: TGTGCCAGCAGTGAATGGGGAGGGTTAAACAATGAGCAGTTCTTC

clone size: .
V gene: TRBV7-6
J gene: TRBJ2-1
D gene: .
CDR3 protein: CASSSYQGTQFF
CDR3 DNA: TGTGCCAGCAGCTCGTATCAGGGAACGCAGTTCTTC

clone size: .
V gene: TRBV29-1
J gene: TRBJ1-2
D gene: TRBD1
CDR3 protein: CSATRGLDYGYTF
CDR3 DNA: TGCAGCGCGACCAGGGGGCTGGACTATGGCTACACCTTC

clone size: once
V gene: TRBV5-4
J gene: TRBJ2-5
D gene: .
CDR3 protein: CASSLEGSRVQETQYF
CDR3 DNA: TGTGCCAGCAGCTTGGAAGGCAGCCGAGTTCAAGAGACCCAGTACTTC

clone size: .
V gene: TRBV7-6
J gene: TRBJ1-2
D gene: TRBD1
CDR3 protein: CASSTQARTGTYGYTF
CDR3 DNA: TGTGCCAGCAGCACTCAGGCTAGGACAGGGACCTATGGCTACACCTTC

clone size: .
V gene: TRBV5-1
J gene: TRBJ1-1
D gene: .
CDR3 protein: CASSHLLGEPESTEAFF
CDR3 DNA: TGCGCCAGCAGCCACCTTCTAGGGGAACCGGAGAGCACTGAAGCTTTCTTT

clone size: once
V gene: TRBV18
J gene: TRBJ2-1
D gene: .
CDR3 protein: CASSPAGQYEQFF
CDR3 DNA: TGTGCCAGCTCACCTGCAGGGCAATACGAGCAGTTCTTC

clone size: .
V gene: TRBV7-2
J gene: TRBJ2-7
D gene: TRBD1
CDR3 protein: CASSPGTGYEQYF
CDR3 DNA: TGTGCCAGCAGCCCAGGGACAGGTTACGAGCAGTACTTC

clone size: .
V gene: TRBV19
J gene: TRBJ2-3
D gene: TRBD2
CDR3 protein: CASGGGLGRSDTQYF
CDR3 DNA: TGTGCCAGTGGTGGGGGACTAGGGCGCTCAGATACGCAGTATTTT

clone size: .
V gene: TRBV6-6
J gene: TRBJ2-5
D gene: .
CDR3 protein: CASSDQVQETQYF
CDR3 DNA: TGTGCCAGCAGCGACCAGGTCCAAGAGACCCAGTACTTC

clone size: .
V gene: TRBV5-6
J gene: TRBJ1-4
D gene: .
CDR3 protein: CASSSEGRGGEKLFF
CDR3 DNA: TGTGCCAGCAGCTCCGAGGGGAGGGGAGGTGAAAAACTGTTTTTT

clone size: .
V gene: TRBV7-9
J gene: TRBJ2-5
D gene: TRBD1
CDR3 protein: CASSLGDRGLQETQYF
CDR3 DNA: TGTGCCAGCAGCTTGGGGGACAGGGGCCTCCAAGAGACCCAGTACTTC

clone size: .
V gene: TRBV30
J gene: TRBJ1-2
D gene: .
CDR3 protein: CAWSVEVYGYTF
CDR3 DNA: TGTGCCTGGAGTGTCGAGGTTTATGGCTACACCTTC

clone size: .
V gene: TRBV5-4
J gene: TRBJ2-3
D gene: .
CDR3 protein: CASSPATRSRTDTQYF
CDR3 DNA: TGTGCCAGCAGCCCCGCGACTAGGTCTCGCACAGATACGCAGTATTTT

clone size: .
V gene: TRBV7-9
J gene: TRBJ1-2
D gene: .
CDR3 protein: CASSPGTSYGYTF
CDR3 DNA: TGTGCCAGCAGCCCTGGGACTTCCTATGGCTACACCTTC

clone size: .
V gene: TRBV5-1
J gene: TRBJ1-1
D gene: .
CDR3 protein: CASSMTDFSNEAFF
CDR3 DNA: TGCGCCAGCAGCATGACAGATTTCTCTAATGAAGCTTTCTTT

clone size: .
V gene: TRBV6-6
J gene: TRBJ2-7
D gene: .
CDR3 protein: CASRAQGYEQYF
CDR3 DNA: TGTGCCAGCAGGGCGCAGGGGTACGAGCAGTACTTC

clone size: .
V gene: TRBV6-5
J gene: TRBJ1-4
D gene: .
CDR3 protein: CASSHDSTSEKLFF
CDR3 DNA: TGTGCCAGCAGTCACGATTCGACAAGTGAAAAACTGTTTTTT

clone size: few
V gene: TRBV27
J gene: TRBJ1-1
D gene: .
CDR3 protein: CASSPTPRGANTEAFF
CDR3 DNA: TGTGCCAGCAGTCCTACGCCGAGGGGGGCTAACACTGAAGCTTTCTTT

clone size: .
V gene: TRBV6-5
J gene: TRBJ1-6
D gene: .
CDR3 protein: CASSYSYGNNSPLHF
CDR3 DNA: TGTGCCAGCAGTTACTCGTACGGAAATAATTCACCCCTCCACTTT

clone size: few
V gene: TRBV5-1
J gene: TRBJ2-7
D gene: .
CDR3 protein: CASSLGQTARPSYEQYF
CDR3 DNA: TGCGCCAGCAGCTTGGGGCAGACCGCCCGGCCTTCGTACGAGCAGTACTTC

clone size: .
V gene: TRBV2
J gene: TRBJ1-5
D gene: TRBD1
CDR3 protein: CASSGDSGWDQPQHF
CDR3 DNA: TGTGCCAGCAGTGGGGACAGCGGATGGGATCAGCCCCAGCATTTT

clone size: .
V gene: TRBV4-1
J gene: TRBJ2-1
D gene: TRBD2
CDR3 protein: CASSAQASSGGEQFF
CDR3 DNA: TGCGCCAGCAGCGCTCAAGCTAGTAGCGGGGGTGAGCAGTTCTTC

clone size: .
V gene: TRBV4-1
J gene: TRBJ1-1
D gene: .
CDR3 protein: CASSPGTVLNTEAFF
CDR3 DNA: TGCGCCAGCAGCCCGGGCACGGTTCTGAACACTGAAGCTTTCTTT

clone size: .
V gene: TRBV7-9
J gene: TRBJ1-5
D gene: .
CDR3 protein: CASSPPIGPQHF
CDR3 DNA: TGTGCCAGCAGCCCCCCCATTGGGCCCCAGCATTTT

clone size: few
V gene: TRBV10-2
J gene: TRBJ2-5
D gene: .
CDR3 protein: CASSGPLKYQETQYF
CDR3 DNA: TGCGCCAGCAGTGGCCCCCTTAAGTACCAAGAGACCCAGTACTTC

clone size: once
V gene: TRBV7-9
J gene: TRBJ2-3
D gene: TRBD2
CDR3 protein: CASRATSGSPDTQYF
CDR3 DNA: TGTGCCAGCCGCGCGACTAGCGGGAGCCCAGATACGCAGTATTTT

clone size: few
V gene: TRBV5-8
J gene: TRBJ1-2
D gene: .
CDR3 protein: CASSLGPPRGYTF
CDR3 DNA: TGTGCCAGCAGCCTGGGACCGCCGAGGGGCTACACCTTC

clone size: .
V gene: TRBV7-3
J gene: TRBJ2-5
D gene: TRBD1
CDR3 protein: CASSLGPQGASETQYF
CDR3 DNA: TGTGCCAGCAGCTTGGGGCCACAGGGGGCCTCAGAGACCCAGTACTTC

clone size: once
V gene: TRBV7-9
J gene: TRBJ2-7
D gene: TRBD1
CDR3 protein: CASSRQGADGTYEQYF
CDR3 DNA: TGTGCCAGCAGCAGACAGGGGGCCGACGGTACCTACGAGCAGTACTTC

clone size: .
V gene: TRBV2
J gene: TRBJ1-2
D gene: TRBD1
CDR3 protein: CASSVRPTGVGYGYTF
CDR3 DNA: TGTGCCAGCAGTGTGAGGCCGACAGGGGTTGGGTATGGCTACACCTTC

clone size: .
V gene: TRBV27
J gene: TRBJ2-7
D gene: TRBD2
CDR3 protein: CASSLSGGEGPYEQYF
CDR3 DNA: TGTGCCAGCAGTTTGTCGGGAGGCGAGGGGCCCTACGAGCAGTACTTC

clone size: .
V gene: TRBV7-8
J gene: TRBJ2-7
D gene: .
CDR3 protein: CASSLRDINSYEQYF
CDR3 DNA: TGTGCCAGCAGCTTGAGGGACATCAACTCCTACGAGCAGTACTTC

clone size: once
V gene: TRBV9
J gene: TRBJ2-7
D gene: .
CDR3 protein: CASSVGETGTYEQYF
CDR3 DNA: TGTGCCAGCAGCGTAGGGGAGACAGGCACCTACGAGCAGTACTTC

clone size: once
V gene: TRBV11-3
J gene: TRBJ2-1
D gene: .
CDR3 protein: CASSSLGGSADNEQFF
CDR3 DNA: TGTGCCAGCAGCTCACTAGGGGGAAGTGCTGACAATGAGCAGTTCTTC

clone size: .
V gene: TRBV18
J gene: TRBJ1-1
D gene: .
CDR3 protein: CASSSSHQDTEAFF
CDR3 DNA: TGTGCCAGCTCATCCTCACATCAGGACACTGAAGCTTTCTTT

clone size: .
V gene: TRBV6-5
J gene: TRBJ1-2
D gene: .
CDR3 protein: CASSYSEGTDGYTF
CDR3 DNA: TGTGCCAGCAGTTACTCGGAAGGGACGGATGGCTACACCTTC

clone size: .
V gene: TRBV7-2
J gene: TRBJ2-5
D gene: TRBD2
CDR3 protein: CASSRVLAGGQRQETQYF
CDR3 DNA: TGTGCCAGCAGCCGTGTACTAGCGGGAGGGCAGAGGCAAGAGACCCAGTACTTC

clone size: once
V gene: TRBV9
J gene: TRBJ1-2
D gene: TRBD1
CDR3 protein: CASSVVSTGGSGYTF
CDR3 DNA: TGTGCCAGCAGCGTAGTTAGCACAGGGGGCTCTGGCTACACCTTC

clone size: .
V gene: TRBV5-8
J gene: TRBJ2-7
D gene: TRBD1
CDR3 protein: CASSYLFDRGGSYEQYF
CDR3 DNA: TGTGCCAGCAGCTACCTCTTCGACAGGGGGGGATCCTACGAGCAGTACTTC

clone size: .
V gene: TRBV11-3
J gene: TRBJ2-3
D gene: .
CDR3 protein: CASSLDSRVGQYF
CDR3 DNA: TGTGCCAGCAGCTTAGACTCCAGGGTCGGGCAGTATTTT

clone size: .
V gene: TRBV11-3
J gene: TRBJ2-5
D gene: TRBD2
CDR3 protein: CASSLGDLAGAKETQYF
CDR3 DNA: TGTGCCAGCAGCTTAGGAGACCTAGCGGGGGCCAAAGAGACCCAGTACTTC

clone size: few
V gene: TRBV5-4
J gene: TRBJ1-6
D gene: TRBD1
CDR3 protein: CASSPGDRLLSSYNSPLHF
CDR3 DNA: TGTGCCAGCAGCCCCGGGGACAGACTTTTAAGCTCCTATAATTCACCCCTCCACTTT

clone size: .
V gene: TRBV19
J gene: TRBJ2-4
D gene: .
CDR3 protein: CASTPTRGATLAKNIQYF
CDR3 DNA: TGTGCCAGTACCCCAACTAGGGGGGCGACACTAGCCAAAAACATTCAGTACTTC

clone size: .
V gene: TRBV7-6
J gene: TRBJ2-1
D gene: TRBD2
CDR3 protein: CASSLGAGAYNEQFF
CDR3 DNA: TGTGCCAGCAGCTTAGGGGCGGGGGCCTACAATGAGCAGTTCTTC

clone size: .
V gene: TRBV7-8
J gene: TRBJ1-4
D gene: TRBD1
CDR3 protein: CASSQQQGSEKLFF
CDR3 DNA: TGTGCCAGCAGCCAACAACAGGGGAGTGAAAAACTGTTTTTT

clone size: once
V gene: TRBV6-5
J gene: TRBJ1-1
D gene: .
CDR3 protein: CASSRGRRTNTEAFF
CDR3 DNA: TGTGCCAGCAGTCGCGGACGGAGAACCAACACTGAAGCTTTCTTT

clone size: .
V gene: TRBV9
J gene: TRBJ2-5
D gene: TRBD1
CDR3 protein: CASSVTGGEETQYF
CDR3 DNA: TGTGCCAGCAGCGTTACAGGGGGTGAAGAGACCCAGTACTTC

clone size: few
V gene: TRBV19
J gene: TRBJ1-5
D gene: .
CDR3 protein: CASRWGAGSNQPQHF
CDR3 DNA: TGTGCCAGTAGATGGGGTGCCGGGAGCAATCAGCCCCAGCATTTT

clone size: once
V gene: TRBV19
J gene: TRBJ2-3
D gene: TRBD2
CDR3 protein: CASSIGLAGVGTQYF
CDR3 DNA: TGTGCCAGTAGTATAGGCCTAGCGGGAGTAGGTACGCAGTATTTT

clone size: .
V gene: TRBV9
J gene: TRBJ2-1
D gene: .
CDR3 protein: CASSVQSRPGYNEQFF
CDR3 DNA: TGTGCCAGCAGCGTGCAGTCTCGTCCGGGCTACAATGAGCAGTTCTTC